The 9 T cell receptor beta chains given below trace back to one sample, sequenced in a study of blood T cell repertoires in COVID-19. Sequenced by immunoSEQ multiplex PCR; TCRdb stores in-frame clones only, minus some. The table lists tens of thousands of clones, about 91% of them singletons, with around 2.3% in the top ten. Sequences were obtained from peripheral blood. The receptor source for this set is a human donor with active COVID-19. The donor label of this sample is uncertain.

The V gene is TRBV4-2, the J gene TRBJ1-1; unclear D gene. Per germline, CDR1 LGHNA and CDR2 YNFKEQ. This CDR3 is 14 amino acids long. V dropped 3 bases and J dropped 2 bases, with 10 bases sitting between them. The CDR3 is CASSHRDRNTEAFF. DNA of the CDR3: TGTGCCAGCAGCCACCGTGATAGAAACACTGAAGCTTTCTTT.

This clone showed up just once. The CDR3 reads CAAGTSPNEQFF. The CDR3 DNA reads as TGTGCCGCCGGGACTAGCCCCAATGAGCAGTTCTTC. The chain employs TRBV10-3 and TRBJ2-1, with 9 bases identical to TRBD2. The CDR3 runs to 12 residues. The V and J ends lost 11 bases and 6 bases, in that order; junction bases with no gene match: 5. The germline CDR1 and CDR2 sequences are ENHRY and SYGVKD.

The CDR3: CASRYGADRFYGYTF. The DNA for the CDR3 is TGTGCCAGCAGATATGGCGCGGACAGGTTCTATGGCTACACCTTC. V usage is TRBV6-5 and J usage is TRBJ1-2; 7 nucleotides match TRBD1. The CDR3 has 15 amino acids. The V gene's germline CDR1 is MNHEY and CDR2 SVGAGI. After removal of 6 bases from V and 4 bases from J, the junction contained 11 bases not matched to a gene.

This clone has only one observation. The chain couples TRBV5-1 to TRBJ1-3, with 8 bases fitting TRBD1. The CDR3 totals 15 residues. The germline V gene encodes CDR1 SGHRS and CDR2 YFSETQ. Losses at the gene ends were 5 bases for V and 0 bases for J; bases not matched to a gene: 4. CDR3 amino acids: CASSRDRGSGNTIYF. The CDR3 DNA is TGCGCCAGCAGTCGAGACAGGGGCTCTGGAAACACCATATATTTT.

V gene TRBV15 combines with J gene TRBJ1-5, with 9 bases identical to TRBD1. V shed 0 bases and J 6 bases; nucleotides not matched to a gene: 3. CDR1 and CDR2 (germline): LNHNV, YYDKDF (reference sequence). The CDR3 runs 15 residues. This chain's CDR3 is CATSREGTGFQPQHF. Written as DNA, the CDR3 is TGTGCCACCAGCAGAGAAGGGACAGGGTTTCAGCCCCAGCATTTT.

Here the CDR3 DNA reads TGTGCCAGCAGTAAAACTGGGACAGGCTTGGAGACCCAGTACTTC. This translates into CASSKTGTGLETQYF. The chain carries TRBV6-5 and TRBJ2-5; 8 bases line up with TRBD1. Germline V gene data show CDR1 as MNHEY and CDR2 as SVGAGI. This CDR3 is 15 amino acids long. The ends lost 5 bases at V and 5 bases at J; junction bases unmatched: 10.

The genes are TRBV7-8 and TRBJ2-7; 8 bases match TRBD1. CDR1 SGHVS and CDR2 FQNEAQ come from the germline V gene. V shed 4 bases and J 4 bases; nucleotides not matched to a gene: 9. The CDR3 covers 15 residues. Written as DNA, the CDR3 is TGTGCCAGCAGCTATGGACAGGGACGTTCTTACGAGCAGTACTTC. Its protein is CASSYGQGRSYEQYF.

This chain uses TRBV25-1 with TRBJ2-2; 7 bases match TRBD2. Germline CDR1 MGHDK, CDR2 SYGVNS. V gave up 3 bases and J gave up 5 bases; unmatched junction bases: 9. This CDR3 contains 16 residues. Written as DNA, the CDR3 is TGTGCCAGCAGTGACTCAGCGGGGTCCAAGACCGGGGAGCTGTTTTTT. As protein: CASSDSAGSKTGELFF.

This chain links TRBV7-9 with TRBJ2-3, with D possibly TRBD2 on 5 matching bases. Trimming removed 5 bases from V and 6 bases from J, with 9 bases in between. CDR1 is SEHNR, CDR2 FQNEAQ, per germline (reference sequence). The CDR3 has 12 residues. The CDR3 nucleotides are TGTGCCAGCAGCCCCACGGGGGATACGCAGTATTTT. This gives the protein CASSPTGDTQYF.